This record looks at one TCR beta chain sequence and its context. The antigen is unknown. This is likely a read error, given that the CDR3 carries no conserved phenylalanine or tryptophan at its end. TCRdb re-derived calls from the multiplex PCR reads in MiXCR, one entry per CDR3 protein. Of under 150,000 distinct CDR3 sequences listed, 15% to 20% are singletons. The trim removed 6 bases at V and 3 bases at J, leaving 8 bases unmatched. The CDR3 contains 16 residues. Germline lookup yields CDR1 KGHSH and CDR2 LQKENI. This record comes from a study of breast tumors, draining lymph nodes, adjacent tissues. Study-wide results and limits: That most tumor T cells come from lymph nodes remained unproven. Tumor repertoires ranked between lymph nodes and nontumor tissue in diversity, with V and J gene preferences. Most tumor T cells seemingly derive from lymph node, then expand in tumor.

Breast cancer patients provided tissue from their axillary draining lymph nodes. This clonotype originated in a female donor with breast cancer. Some clones in this sample may be carry-over from other donors' samples. J is TRBJ2-2 and V is TRBV18, with TRBD2 matching 9 bases. Sequenced sample: axillary lymph node tissue. The CDR3 protein is CASSTSGRRDTGELFL. CDR3 DNA sequence: TGTGCCAGCTCGACTAGCGGAAGGAGGGACACCGGGGAGCTGTTTCTT.